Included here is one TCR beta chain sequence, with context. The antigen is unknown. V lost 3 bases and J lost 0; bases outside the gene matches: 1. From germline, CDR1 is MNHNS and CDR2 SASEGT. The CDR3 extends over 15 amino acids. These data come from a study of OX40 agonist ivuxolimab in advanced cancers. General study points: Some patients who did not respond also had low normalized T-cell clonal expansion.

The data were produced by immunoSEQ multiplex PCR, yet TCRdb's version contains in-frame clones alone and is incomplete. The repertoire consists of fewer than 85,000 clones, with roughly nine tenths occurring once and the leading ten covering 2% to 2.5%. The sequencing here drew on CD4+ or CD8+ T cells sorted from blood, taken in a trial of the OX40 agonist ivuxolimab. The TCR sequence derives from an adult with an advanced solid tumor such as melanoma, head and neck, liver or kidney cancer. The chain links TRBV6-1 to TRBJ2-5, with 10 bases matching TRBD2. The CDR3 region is CASSDGTSDQETQYF. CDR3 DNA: TGTGCCAGCAGTGATGGGACTAGCGACCAAGAGACCCAGTACTTC.